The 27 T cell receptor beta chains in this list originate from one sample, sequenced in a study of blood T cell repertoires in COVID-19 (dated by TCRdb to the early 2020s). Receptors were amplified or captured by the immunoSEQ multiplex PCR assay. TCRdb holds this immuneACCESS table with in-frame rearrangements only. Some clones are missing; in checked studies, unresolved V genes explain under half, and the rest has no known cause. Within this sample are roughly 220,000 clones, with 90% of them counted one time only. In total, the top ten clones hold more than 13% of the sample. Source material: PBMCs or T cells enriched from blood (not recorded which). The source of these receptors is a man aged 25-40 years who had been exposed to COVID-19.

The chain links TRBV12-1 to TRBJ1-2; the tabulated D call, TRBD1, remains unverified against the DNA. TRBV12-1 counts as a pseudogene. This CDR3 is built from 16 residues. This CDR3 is CASRLERQGRDYGYTF. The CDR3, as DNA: TGTGCCAGCCGCTTAGAGAGACAGGGTAGGGACTATGGCTACACCTTC.

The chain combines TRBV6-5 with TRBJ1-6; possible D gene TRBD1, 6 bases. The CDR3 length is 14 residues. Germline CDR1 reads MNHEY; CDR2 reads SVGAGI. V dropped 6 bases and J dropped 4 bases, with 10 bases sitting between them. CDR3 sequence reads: CASRTQGYNSPLHF. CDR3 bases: TGTGCCAGCAGAACTCAGGGGTATAATTCACCCCTCCACTTT.

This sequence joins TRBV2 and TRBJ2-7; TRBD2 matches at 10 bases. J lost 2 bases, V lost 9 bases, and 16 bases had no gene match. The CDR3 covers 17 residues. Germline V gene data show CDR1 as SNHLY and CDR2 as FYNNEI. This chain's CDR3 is CASHDGNKRGGTYEQYF. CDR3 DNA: TGTGCCAGTCACGACGGGAACAAGCGGGGGGGCACCTACGAGCAGTACTTC. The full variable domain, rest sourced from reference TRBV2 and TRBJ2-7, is EPEVTQTPSHQVTQMGQEVILRCVPISNHLYFYWYRQILGQKVEFLVSFYNNEISEKSEIFDDQFSVERPDGSNFTLKIRSTKLEDSAMYFCASHDGNKRGGTYEQYFGPGTRLTVT.

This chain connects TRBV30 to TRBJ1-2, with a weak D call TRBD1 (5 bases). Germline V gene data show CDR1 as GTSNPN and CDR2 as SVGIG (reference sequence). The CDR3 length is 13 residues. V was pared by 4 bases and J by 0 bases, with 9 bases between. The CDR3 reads CAWISGANYGYTF. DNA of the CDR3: TGTGCCTGGATATCGGGGGCTAACTATGGCTACACCTTC.

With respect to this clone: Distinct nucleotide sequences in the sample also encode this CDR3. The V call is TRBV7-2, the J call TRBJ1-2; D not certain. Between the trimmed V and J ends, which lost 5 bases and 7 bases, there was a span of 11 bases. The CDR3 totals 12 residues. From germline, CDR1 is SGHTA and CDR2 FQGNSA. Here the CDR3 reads CASSPHRGGYTF. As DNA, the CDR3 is TGTGCCAGCAGCCCCCACCGAGGTGGCTACACCTTC.

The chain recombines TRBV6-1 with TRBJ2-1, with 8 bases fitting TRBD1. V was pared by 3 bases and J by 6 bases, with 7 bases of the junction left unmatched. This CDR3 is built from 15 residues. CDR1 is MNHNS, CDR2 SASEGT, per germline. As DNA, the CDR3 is TGTGCCAGCAGTGACCGGACAGGGTGGGGCAATGAGCAGTTCTTC. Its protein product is CASSDRTGWGNEQFF.

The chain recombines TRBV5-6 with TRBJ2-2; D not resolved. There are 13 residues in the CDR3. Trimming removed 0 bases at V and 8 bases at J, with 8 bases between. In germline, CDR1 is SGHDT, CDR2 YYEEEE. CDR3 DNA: TGTGCCAGCAGCTTGGTTCGGGTTGGGGAGCTGTTTTTT. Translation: CASSLVRVGELFF.

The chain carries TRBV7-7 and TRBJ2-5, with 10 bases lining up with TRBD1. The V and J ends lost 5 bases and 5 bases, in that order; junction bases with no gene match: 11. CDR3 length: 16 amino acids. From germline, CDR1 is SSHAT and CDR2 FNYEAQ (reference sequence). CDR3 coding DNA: TGTGCCAGCAGCCTAGGGACAGGGGAGAAAGTTGAGACCCAGTACTTC. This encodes CASSLGTGEKVETQYF.

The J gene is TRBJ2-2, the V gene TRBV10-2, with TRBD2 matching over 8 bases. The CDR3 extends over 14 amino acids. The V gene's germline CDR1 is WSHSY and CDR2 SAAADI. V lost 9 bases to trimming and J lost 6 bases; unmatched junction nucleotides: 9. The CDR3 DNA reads TGCGCCAGTAGCGGGGCCCCGGACTCCGGGGAGCTGTTTTTT. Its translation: CASSGAPDSGELFF.

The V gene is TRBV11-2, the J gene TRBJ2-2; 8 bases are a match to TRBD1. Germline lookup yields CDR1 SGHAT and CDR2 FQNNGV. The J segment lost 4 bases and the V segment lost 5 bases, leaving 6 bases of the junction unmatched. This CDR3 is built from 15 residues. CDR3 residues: CASSRGQGATGELFF. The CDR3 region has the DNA TGTGCCAGCAGCCGAGGACAGGGAGCCACCGGGGAGCTGTTTTTT.

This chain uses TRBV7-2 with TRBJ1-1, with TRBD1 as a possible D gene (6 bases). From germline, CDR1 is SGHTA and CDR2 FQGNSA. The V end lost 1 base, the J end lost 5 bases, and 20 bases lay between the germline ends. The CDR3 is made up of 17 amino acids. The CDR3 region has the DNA TGTGCCAGCAGCTTAGAGTGGCCCCCCAGGGGCAGGACTGAAGCTTTCTTT. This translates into CASSLEWPPRGRTEAFF.

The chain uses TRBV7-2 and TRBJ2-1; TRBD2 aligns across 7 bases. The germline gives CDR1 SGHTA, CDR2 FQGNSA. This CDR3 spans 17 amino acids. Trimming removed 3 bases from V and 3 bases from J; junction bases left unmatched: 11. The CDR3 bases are TGTGCCAGCAGCTTGGAACGGGGGACTATGAGCTACAATGAGCAGTTCTTC. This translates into CASSLERGTMSYNEQFF.

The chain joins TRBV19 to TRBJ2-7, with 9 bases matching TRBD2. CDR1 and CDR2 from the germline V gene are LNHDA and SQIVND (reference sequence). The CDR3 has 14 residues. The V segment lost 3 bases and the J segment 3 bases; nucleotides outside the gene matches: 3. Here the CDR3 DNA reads TGTGCCAGTAGTATGCTAGCGGGGAACTACGAGCAGTACTTC. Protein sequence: CASSMLAGNYEQYF.

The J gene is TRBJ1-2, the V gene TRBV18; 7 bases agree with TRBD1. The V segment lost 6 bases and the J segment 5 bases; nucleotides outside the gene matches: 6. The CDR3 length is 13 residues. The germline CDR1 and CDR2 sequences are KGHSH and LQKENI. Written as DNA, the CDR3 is TGTGCCAGCTCGAGGGACAGTAATTATGGCTACACCTTC. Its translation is CASSRDSNYGYTF.

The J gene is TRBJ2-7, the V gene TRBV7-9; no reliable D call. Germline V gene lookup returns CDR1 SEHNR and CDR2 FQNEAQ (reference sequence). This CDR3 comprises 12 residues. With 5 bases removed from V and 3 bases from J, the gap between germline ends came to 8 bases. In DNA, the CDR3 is TGTGCCAGCAGCCCCTCAGGCTACGAGCAGTACTTC. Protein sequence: CASSPSGYEQYF.

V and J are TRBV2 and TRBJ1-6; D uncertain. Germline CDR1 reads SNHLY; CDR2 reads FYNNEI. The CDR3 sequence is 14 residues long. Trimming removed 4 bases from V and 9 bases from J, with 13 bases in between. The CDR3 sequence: CASSGEPRGSPLHF. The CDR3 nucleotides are TGTGCCAGCAGTGGAGAACCCAGAGGTTCACCCCTCCACTTT.

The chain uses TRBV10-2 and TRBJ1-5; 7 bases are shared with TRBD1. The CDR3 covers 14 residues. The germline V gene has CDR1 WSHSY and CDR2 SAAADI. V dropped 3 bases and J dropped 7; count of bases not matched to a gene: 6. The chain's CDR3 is CASSDDRARQPQHF. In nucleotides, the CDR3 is TGCGCCAGCAGTGATGACAGGGCCCGCCAGCCCCAGCATTTT.

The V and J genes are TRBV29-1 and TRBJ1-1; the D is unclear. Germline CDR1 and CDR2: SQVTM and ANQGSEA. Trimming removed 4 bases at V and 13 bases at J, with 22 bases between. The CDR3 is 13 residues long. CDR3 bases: TGCAGCGTTGTGAGTGCTGGTAGCGGTCGGGATTTCTTT. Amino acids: CSVVSAGSGRDFF.

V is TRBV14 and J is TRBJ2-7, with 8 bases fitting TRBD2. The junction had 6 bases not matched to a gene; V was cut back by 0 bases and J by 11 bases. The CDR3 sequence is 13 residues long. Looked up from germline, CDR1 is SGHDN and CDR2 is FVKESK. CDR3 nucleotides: TGTGCCAGCAGCCAAGAATTAGGTAGCGGGGAGTACTTC. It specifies CASSQELGSGEYF.

The CDR3 bases are TGTGCCAGCAGGCGGACAGGCGGAAATCAGCCCCAGCATTTT. Translating gives CASRRTGGNQPQHF. The chain joins TRBV6-5 to TRBJ1-5; TRBD1 matches at 7 bases. The CDR3 consists of 14 residues. Trimming took 6 bases from V and 4 from J; bases not matched to a gene: 6. Germline V gives CDR1 MNHEY, CDR2 SVGAGI.

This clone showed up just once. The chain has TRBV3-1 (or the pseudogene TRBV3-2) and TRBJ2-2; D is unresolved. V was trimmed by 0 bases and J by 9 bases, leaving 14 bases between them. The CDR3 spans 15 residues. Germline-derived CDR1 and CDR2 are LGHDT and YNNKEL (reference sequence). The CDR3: CASSQDLTVSWELFF. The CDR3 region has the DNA TGTGCCAGCAGCCAAGATCTTACAGTATCATGGGAGCTGTTTTTT.

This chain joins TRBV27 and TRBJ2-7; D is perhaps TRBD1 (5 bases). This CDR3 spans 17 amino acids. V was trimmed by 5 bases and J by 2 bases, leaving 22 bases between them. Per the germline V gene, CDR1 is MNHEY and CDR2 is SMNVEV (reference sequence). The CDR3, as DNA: TGTGCCAGCAGTCTTAGGGGCGACAGCACCAGAGCCTACGAGCAGTACTTC. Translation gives CASSLRGDSTRAYEQYF.

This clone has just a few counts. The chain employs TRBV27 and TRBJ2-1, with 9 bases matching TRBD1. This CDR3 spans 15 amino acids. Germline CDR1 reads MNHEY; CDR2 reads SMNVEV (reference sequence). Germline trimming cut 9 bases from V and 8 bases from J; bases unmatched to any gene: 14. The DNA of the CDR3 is TGTGCCAGTAGAAAAAGGACAGGGGCATTTGATGAGCAGTTCTTC. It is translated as CASRKRTGAFDEQFF.

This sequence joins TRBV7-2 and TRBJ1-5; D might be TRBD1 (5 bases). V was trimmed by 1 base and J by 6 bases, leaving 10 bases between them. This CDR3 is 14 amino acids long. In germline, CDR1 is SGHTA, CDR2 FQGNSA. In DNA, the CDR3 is TGTGCCAGCAGCTTAGACAGGCGGAGTCAGCCCCAGCATTTT. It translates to CASSLDRRSQPQHF. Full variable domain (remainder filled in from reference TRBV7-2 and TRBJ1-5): GAGVSQSPSNKVTEKGKDVELRCDPISGHTALYWYRQSLGQGLEFLIYFQGNSAPDKSGLPSDRFSAERTGGSVSTLTIQRTQQEDSAVYLCASSLDRRSQPQHFGDGTRLSIL.

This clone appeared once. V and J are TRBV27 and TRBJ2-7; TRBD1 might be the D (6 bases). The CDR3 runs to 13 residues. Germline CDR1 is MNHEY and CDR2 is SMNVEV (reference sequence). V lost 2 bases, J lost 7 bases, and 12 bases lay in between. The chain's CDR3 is CASSLGQGQEQYF. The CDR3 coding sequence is TGTGCCAGCAGTTTAGGTCAGGGGCAGGAGCAGTACTTC.

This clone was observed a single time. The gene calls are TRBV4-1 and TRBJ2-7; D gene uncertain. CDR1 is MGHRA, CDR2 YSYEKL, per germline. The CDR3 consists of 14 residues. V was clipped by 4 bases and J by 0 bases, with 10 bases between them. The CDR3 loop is CASSLGPSSYEQYF. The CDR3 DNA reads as TGCGCCAGCAGCCTCGGCCCTAGCTCCTACGAGCAGTACTTC.

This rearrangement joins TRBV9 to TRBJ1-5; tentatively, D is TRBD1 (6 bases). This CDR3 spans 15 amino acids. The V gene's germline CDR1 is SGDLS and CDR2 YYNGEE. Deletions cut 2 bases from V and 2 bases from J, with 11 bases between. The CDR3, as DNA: TGTGCCAGCAGCGTCTCAGGGGCTCGCAATCAGCCCCAGCATTTT. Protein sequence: CASSVSGARNQPQHF.